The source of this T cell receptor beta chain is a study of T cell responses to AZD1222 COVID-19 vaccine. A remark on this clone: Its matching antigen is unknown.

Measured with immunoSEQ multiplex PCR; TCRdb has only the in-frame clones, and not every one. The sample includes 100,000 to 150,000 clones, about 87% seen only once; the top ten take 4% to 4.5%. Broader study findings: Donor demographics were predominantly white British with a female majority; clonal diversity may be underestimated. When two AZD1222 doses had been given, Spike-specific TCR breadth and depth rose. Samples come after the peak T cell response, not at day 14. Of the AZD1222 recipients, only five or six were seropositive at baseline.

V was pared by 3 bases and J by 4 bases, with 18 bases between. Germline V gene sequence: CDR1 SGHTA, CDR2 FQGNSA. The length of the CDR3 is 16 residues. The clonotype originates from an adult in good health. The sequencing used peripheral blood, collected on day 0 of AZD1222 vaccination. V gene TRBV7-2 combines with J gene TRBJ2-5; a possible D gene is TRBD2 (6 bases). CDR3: CASSFNLGGDPETQYF. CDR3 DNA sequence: TGTGCCAGCAGCTTTAATCTAGGCGGGGATCCAGAGACCCAGTACTTC.